This T cell receptor beta chain was obtained from a study of blood T cell repertoires in COVID-19. Germline assignment: CDR1 KGHSH and CDR2 LQKENI. The V segment lost 3 bases and the J segment 6 bases; nucleotides outside the gene matches: 6. The CDR3 consists of 15 residues. Repertoires were generated with immunoSEQ multiplex PCR, while TCRdb's copy carries only in-frame clones and drops some. The sample shows under 250,000 clones, approximately 85% of them seen only once. The origin of this receptor is a man aged 45-65 years with acute or convalescent COVID-19. Sequenced input: peripheral blood. J is TRBJ2-1 and V is TRBV18; 9 bases fit TRBD2. In DNA, the CDR3 is TGTGCCAGCTCACCTCGACTAGCGGAAGGCAATGAGCAGTTCTTC. The encoded protein is CASSPRLAEGNEQFF.